This TCR beta chain comes out of a study of T cell responses to AZD1222 COVID-19 vaccine. CDR3 size: 13 residues. Germline CDR1 reads LNHDA; CDR2 reads SQIVND (reference sequence). The ends were cut back, 5 bases at V and 0 bases at J, with 5 bases in the middle. Method: immunoSEQ multiplex PCR; TCRdb's copy keeps in-frame clones and lacks some. The data hold 150,000 to 200,000 clones, with 94% observed a single time. The clonotype comes from an adult in good health. Sequencing used peripheral blood, obtained on day 0 of AZD1222 vaccination. The chain employs TRBV19 and TRBJ2-1; D unclear. CDR3 DNA: TGTGCCAGTAGTCAGATCTCCTACAATGAGCAGTTCTTC. Translating it yields CASSQISYNEQFF.